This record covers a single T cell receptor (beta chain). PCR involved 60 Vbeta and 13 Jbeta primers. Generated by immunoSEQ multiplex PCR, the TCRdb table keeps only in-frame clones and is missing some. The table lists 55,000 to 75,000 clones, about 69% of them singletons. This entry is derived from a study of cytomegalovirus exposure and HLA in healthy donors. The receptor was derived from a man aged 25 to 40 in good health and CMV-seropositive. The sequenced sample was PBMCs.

The CDR3 region has the DNA TGTGCCTGGAGTGTACTTAGGACAGGGGACACCGGGGAGCTGTTTTTT. Translation: CAWSVLRTGDTGELFF. The chain joins TRBV30 to TRBJ2-2; 9 bases fit TRBD1. J gave up 3 bases and V 0 bases, and 5 bases lay outside the gene matches. The CDR3 loop spans 16 amino acids. Germline assignment: CDR1 GTSNPN and CDR2 SVGIG (reference sequence).